Shown below are 23 T cell receptor beta chains from a single sample sequenced in a study of PD-1 blockade in classical Hodgkin lymphoma. There was relapse after autologous stem cell transplantation in every patient, and there was variation in brentuximab vedotin exposure. Some clones are missing from TCRdb's copy, which holds only in-frame ones; the method was immunoSEQ multiplex PCR. This sample has 95,000 or so clones, with 80% to 85% found just once. The specimen comprised peripheral blood mononuclear cells (PBMCs), sampled at baseline. Receptors were obtained from a human donor with classical Hodgkin lymphoma.

The J gene is TRBJ2-3, the V gene TRBV19; TRBD1 aligns across 10 bases. The CDR3 consists of 15 residues. Germline V gene sequence: CDR1 LNHDA, CDR2 SQIVND (reference sequence). The V segment lost 7 bases and the J segment 5 bases; nucleotides outside the gene matches: 9. As DNA, the CDR3 is TGTGCCAGTAACCGACAGGGGGCTGTCGGAGATACGCAGTATTTT. Protein product: CASNRQGAVGDTQYF.

J is TRBJ1-3 and V is TRBV6-1; D gene ambiguous. The V gene's germline CDR1 is MNHNS and CDR2 SASEGT. V shed 2 bases and J shed 2 bases, with 13 bases lying between them. This CDR3 has 16 residues. Written as DNA, the CDR3 is TGTGCCAGCAGTGAAAGTATCTCGACCCCTGGAAACACCATATATTTT. Protein product: CASSESISTPGNTIYF.

The chain combines TRBV19 with TRBJ2-1; the D gene is possibly TRBD1 (6 bases). Deletions cut 4 bases from V and 7 bases from J, with 14 bases between. Germline V gene lookup returns CDR1 LNHDA and CDR2 SQIVND (reference sequence). CDR3 length: 14 amino acids. The CDR3 is CASSRGPPGNEQFF. In DNA form, the CDR3 reads TGTGCCAGTAGTAGGGGGCCCCCTGGAAATGAGCAGTTCTTC.

This clone was observed a single time. V is TRBV19 and J is TRBJ1-5; D uncertain. Germline CDR1 LNHDA, CDR2 SQIVND (reference sequence). V lost 8 bases, J lost 3 bases, and 14 bases lay in between. This CDR3 region has 14 residues. In DNA form, the CDR3 reads TGTGCCAGTCGGACGGCCCTGGACAATCAGCCCCAGCATTTT. The encoded protein is CASRTALDNQPQHF.

V gene TRBV27 combines with J gene TRBJ2-6; D ambiguous. The CDR3 contains 16 residues. Deletions cut 2 bases from V and 0 bases from J, with 8 bases between. The germline V gene has CDR1 MNHEY and CDR2 SMNVEV (reference sequence). Here the CDR3 reads CASSLEDGSGANVLTF. The CDR3 DNA reads TGTGCCAGCAGTTTAGAGGACGGCTCTGGGGCCAACGTCCTGACTTTC. The full variable domain, completed using reference TRBV27 and TRBJ2-6, is EAQVTQNPRYLITVTGKKLTVTCSQNMNHEYMSWYRQDPGLGLRQIYYSMNVEVTDKGDVPEGYKVSRKEKRNFPLILESPSPNQTSLYFCASSLEDGSGANVLTFGAGSRLTVL.

The chain joins TRBV7-2 to TRBJ2-1; D call uncertain. Germline loops: CDR1 SGHTA, CDR2 FQGNSA. V was shortened by 5 bases and J by 4 bases, with 18 bases between the two germline ends. The CDR3 is made up of 16 amino acids. This CDR3 reads CASSLRMTGNYNEQFF. The DNA of the CDR3 is TGTGCCAGCAGCCTAAGAATGACCGGAAATTACAATGAGCAGTTCTTC.

In its sample, this clone was seen once. The chain has TRBV29-1 and TRBJ2-2, with D possibly being TRBD1 or TRBD2 (5 bases each). V gave up 6 bases and J gave up 5 bases, with 19 bases separating them. The CDR3 is 15 residues long. Germline CDR1 is SQVTM and CDR2 is ANQGSEA. The CDR3: CSVGWGSGNTGELFF. The CDR3 coding sequence is TGCAGCGTGGGTTGGGGGTCCGGGAATACCGGGGAGCTGTTTTTT.

The rearrangement uses TRBV6-4 and TRBJ2-1; a weak D match, TRBD2 (5 bases). The CDR3 extends over 15 amino acids. V dropped 5 bases and J dropped 10 bases, with 21 bases sitting between them. CDR1 and CDR2 from the germline V gene are MRHNA and SNTAGT. CDR3 protein: CASSRLAESYREQFF. CDR3 nucleotides: TGTGCCAGCAGTAGGCTAGCCGAGTCATATAGGGAGCAGTTCTTC.

The chain couples TRBV5-8 to TRBJ2-5, with D tentatively TRBD1 (5 bases). CDR3 size: 12 residues. The germline gives CDR1 SGHTS, CDR2 YDEGEE. With 1 base removed from V and 7 bases from J, the gap between germline ends came to 8 bases. CDR3 region: CASSLTGPTQYF. In DNA, the CDR3 is TGTGCCAGCAGCTTGACAGGCCCGACCCAGTACTTC.

This chain connects TRBV18 to TRBJ2-3; D might be TRBD2 (6 bases). The CDR3 extends over 16 amino acids. The germline V gene has CDR1 KGHSH and CDR2 LQKENI. Trimming stripped 0 bases from V and 7 bases from J, with 17 bases between. The DNA for the CDR3 is TGTGCCAGCTCACCACCCCCTAGCGTGATGGGACATACGCAGTATTTT. Translation gives CASSPPPSVMGHTQYF.

The rearrangement joins TRBV7-8 to TRBJ2-7; TRBD2 might be the D (6 bases). CDR1 is SGHVS and CDR2 is FQNEAQ in the germline V gene. This CDR3 region has 13 residues. Trimming removed 6 bases at V and 6 bases at J, with 15 bases between. The CDR3 protein is CASSPTGAAEQYF. For the CDR3, the DNA is TGTGCCAGCAGTCCGACGGGAGCGGCCGAGCAGTACTTC.

This CDR3 reads CASSTPPRGTEAFF. CDR3 bases: TGTGCCAGTAGTACCCCTCCCAGGGGGACTGAAGCTTTCTTT. The chain joins TRBV19 to TRBJ1-1; 7 bases align to TRBD1. The ends lost 4 bases at V and 5 bases at J; junction bases unmatched: 7. The CDR3 contains 14 residues. Per germline, CDR1 LNHDA and CDR2 SQIVND (reference sequence).

V usage is TRBV11-2 and J usage is TRBJ2-2; 13 nucleotides agree with TRBD2. Germline V gene data show CDR1 as SGHAT and CDR2 as FQNNGV. V lost 5 bases, J lost 4 bases, and 4 bases stayed unmatched. There are 16 residues in the CDR3. The CDR3: CASSRTSGRVTGELFF. The CDR3 region has the DNA TGTGCCAGCAGCCGCACTAGCGGGAGGGTCACCGGGGAGCTGTTTTTT.

The chain recombines TRBV5-1 with TRBJ1-5; D call uncertain. Trimming left V 3 bases short and J 5 bases short, with 15 bases between. Germline CDR1 is SGHRS and CDR2 is YFSETQ. This CDR3 has 15 amino acids. CDR3 DNA sequence: TGCGCCAGCAGCTCACCCGTGAGTCGAGATCAGCCCCAGCATTTT. Translated, it gives CASSSPVSRDQPQHF.

This clone was recorded only once. V gene TRBV4-1 combines with J gene TRBJ2-5; maybe TRBD2 (6 bases). Germline V gene lookup returns CDR1 MGHRA and CDR2 YSYEKL. The CDR3 runs to 14 residues. Deletions cut 3 bases from V and 5 bases from J, with 13 bases between. The CDR3 spells CASSQELASETQYF. CDR3 nucleotide sequence: TGCGCCAGCAGCCAGGAGCTAGCGTCGGAGACCCAGTACTTC.

V usage is TRBV28 and J usage is TRBJ2-7; 8 nucleotides agree with TRBD2. The CDR3 loop spans 15 amino acids. CDR1 is MDHEN, CDR2 SYDVKM, per germline. V dropped 4 bases and J dropped 2; count of bases not matched to a gene: 7. The CDR3 DNA reads TGTGCCAGCAGTTCCCCGGGGGGGCAAGCCTACGAGCAGTACTTC. It is translated as CASSSPGGQAYEQYF.

This clone has more than one count but fewer than ten. This chain joins TRBV10-1 and TRBJ2-7; 9 bases are shared with TRBD2. The CDR3 runs 15 residues. CDR1 and CDR2 (germline): WNHNN, SYGVQD (reference sequence). V lost 3 bases to trimming and J lost 2 bases; unmatched junction nucleotides: 5. The CDR3 coding sequence is TGCGCCAGCAGTGATAAGCGGGAGGCCACCTACGAGCAGTACTTC. It yields the protein CASSDKREATYEQYF.

V usage is TRBV7-7 and J usage is TRBJ2-2; no reliable D call. V was cut by 3 bases and J by 3 bases, with 8 bases left in between. The CDR3 has 14 residues. Per the germline V gene, CDR1 is SSHAT and CDR2 is FNYEAQ (reference sequence). CDR3 sequence reads: CASSLGLDTGELFF. The CDR3 nucleotides are TGTGCCAGCAGCTTGGGCCTGGACACCGGGGAGCTGTTTTTT.

This rearrangement joins TRBV7-9 to TRBJ2-7; 9 nucleotides match TRBD1. Trimming took 3 bases from V and 5 from J; bases not matched to a gene: 8. CDR3 length equals 15 residues. Germline CDR1 and CDR2: SEHNR and FQNEAQ (reference sequence). CDR3 loop: CASSLGGQGANEQYF. CDR3 nucleotide sequence: TGTGCCAGCAGCTTGGGGGGACAGGGAGCCAACGAGCAGTACTTC.

The chain is built from TRBV7-9 and TRBJ2-5; D is ambiguous. The germline V gene encodes CDR1 SEHNR and CDR2 FQNEAQ (reference sequence). The length of the CDR3 is 12 residues. Trimming removed 0 bases at V and 5 bases at J, with 4 bases between. The CDR3 sequence is CASSLALETQYF. Here the CDR3 DNA reads TGTGCCAGCAGCTTAGCGCTGGAGACCCAGTACTTC.

The genes are TRBV7-9 and TRBJ2-1; D possibly matches TRBD1 or TRBD2 (5 bases each). The germline V gene encodes CDR1 SEHNR and CDR2 FQNEAQ (reference sequence). V shed 1 base and J shed 7 bases, with 8 bases lying between them. CDR3 length equals 13 residues. The chain's CDR3 is CASSLGGVNEQFF. The CDR3 DNA is TGTGCCAGCAGCTTAGGAGGGGTGAATGAGCAGTTCTTC.

The chain combines TRBV30 with TRBJ1-2; unclear D gene. From germline, CDR1 is GTSNPN and CDR2 SVGIG (reference sequence). The V end was cut by 1 base, the J end by 7 bases, with 7 bases between. This CDR3 has 11 amino acids. The CDR3 nucleotides read TGTGCCTGGAGTGGTGAGGGTGGCTACACCTTC. Its protein product is CAWSGEGGYTF.

The chain uses TRBV29-1 and TRBJ1-2; D unclear. Germline V gives CDR1 SQVTM, CDR2 ANQGSEA. The CDR3 runs 12 residues. Between the trimmed V and J ends, which lost 2 bases and 4 bases, there was a span of 8 bases. The CDR3 here is CSVESRLYGYTF. CDR3 bases: TGCAGCGTTGAATCCAGGCTCTATGGCTACACCTTC.